This T cell receptor beta chain came from a study of tumor-infiltrating lymphocytes in localized non-small cell lung cancer. Study-level findings and limits: Technical variation could not be separated from intratumor heterogeneity here. Immunotypes IM1 and IM2 had similar TCR-derived T-cell fractions.

Of note for this clone: Its antigen remains unidentified.

Repertoires were generated with immunoSEQ multiplex PCR, while TCRdb's copy carries only in-frame clones and drops some. The top ten hold 3.5% to 5% of the sample, which has about 14,000 clones, about 75% seen once. With 4 bases removed from V and 5 bases from J, the gap between germline ends came to 14 bases. This CDR3 region has 13 residues. Germline V lookup: CDR1 SQVTM, CDR2 ANQGSEA. The source material was lung tumor tissue. The chain uses TRBV29-1 and TRBJ2-5, with a possible D match to TRBD1 (5 bases). The clonotype originates from a human donor with non-small cell lung cancer. The CDR3 is CSVGNRLGETQYF. The DNA for the CDR3 is TGCAGCGTTGGAAACAGGCTAGGGGAGACCCAGTACTTC.